This TCR beta chain was identified in a study of siplizumab effects on memory and regulatory T cells. Of note for this clone: Its antigen remains unidentified.

Sequencing of each sample assayed some 9.2 x 10^4 TCR templates. This table comes from immunoSEQ multiplex PCR, and its TCRdb copy is limited to in-frame clones, with some not included. The sample holds tens of thousands of clones; roughly nine tenths are singletons and the top ten take approximately 30%. General study results and limits: A naive or memory phenotype could not be assigned to roughly 80-96% of the proliferating CD4+ or CD8+ clones. Alloreactive sequences that could be traced to unstimulated CD4+ memory cells showed a significant reduction under siplizumab.

The CDR3 is 15 residues long. The trim removed 5 bases at V and 4 bases at J, leaving 8 bases unmatched. Germline-derived CDR1 and CDR2 are MNHEY and SMNVEV (reference sequence). Sequencing was performed on CD8+ T cells sorted from blood. V is TRBV27 and J is TRBJ1-2, with 9 bases aligning to TRBD1. This TCR derives from a human donor in good health. CDR3 bases: TGTGCCAGCAGTCCGAGGGGGACAGGGCCCTATGGCTACACCTTC. It is translated as CASSPRGTGPYGYTF.